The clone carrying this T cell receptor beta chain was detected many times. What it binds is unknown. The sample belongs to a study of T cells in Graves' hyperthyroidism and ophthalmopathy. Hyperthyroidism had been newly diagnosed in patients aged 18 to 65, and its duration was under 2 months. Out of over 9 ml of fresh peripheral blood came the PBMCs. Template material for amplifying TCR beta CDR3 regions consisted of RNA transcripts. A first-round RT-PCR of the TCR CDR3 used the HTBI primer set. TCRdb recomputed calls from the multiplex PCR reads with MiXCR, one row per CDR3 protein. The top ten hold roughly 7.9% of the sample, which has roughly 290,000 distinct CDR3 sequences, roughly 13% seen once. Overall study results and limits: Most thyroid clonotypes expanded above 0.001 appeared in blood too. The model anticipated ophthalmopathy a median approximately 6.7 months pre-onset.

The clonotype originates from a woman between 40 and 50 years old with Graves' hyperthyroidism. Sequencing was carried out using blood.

Written as DNA, the CDR3 is TGTGCCAGCAGCCAAGGAACGGGAACGGGGCAGTACTTC. Translated: CASSQGTGTGQYF. The chain links TRBV3-1 to TRBJ2-7, with a tentative D call TRBD2 (5 bases). This CDR3 has 13 amino acids. V gave up 1 base and J gave up 9 bases, with 13 bases separating them. CDR1 is LGHDT and CDR2 is YNNKEL in the germline V gene (reference sequence).